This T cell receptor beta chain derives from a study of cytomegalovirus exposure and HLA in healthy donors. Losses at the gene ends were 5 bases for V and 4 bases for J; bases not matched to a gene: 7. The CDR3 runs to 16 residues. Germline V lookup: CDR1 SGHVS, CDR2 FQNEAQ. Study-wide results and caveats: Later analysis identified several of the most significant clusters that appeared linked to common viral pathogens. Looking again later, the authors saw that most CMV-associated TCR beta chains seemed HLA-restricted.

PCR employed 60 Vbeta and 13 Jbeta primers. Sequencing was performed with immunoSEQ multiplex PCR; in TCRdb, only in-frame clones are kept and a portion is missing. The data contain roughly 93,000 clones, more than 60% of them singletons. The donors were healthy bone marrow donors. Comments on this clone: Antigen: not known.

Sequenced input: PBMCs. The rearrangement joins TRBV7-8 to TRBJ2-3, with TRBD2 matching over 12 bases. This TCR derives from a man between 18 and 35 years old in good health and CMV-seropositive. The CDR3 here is CASSARTSGAADTQYF. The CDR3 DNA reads TGTGCCAGCAGCGCCCGGACTAGCGGGGCGGCAGATACGCAGTATTTT.